This TCR beta chain originates from a study of T cells in narcolepsy. Germline V gene sequence: CDR1 SGHRS, CDR2 YFSETQ. Trimming took off 5 bases at V and 3 bases at J, with 10 bases between the two ends. This CDR3 is built from 13 residues. Sequenced by immunoSEQ multiplex PCR; TCRdb stores in-frame clones only, minus some. Of tens of thousands of clones listed, approximately 84% are singletons. The clonotype comes from a human donor in good health. Sequencing used memory (CD45RA-) CD4+ T cells from blood. This chain links TRBV5-1 with TRBJ2-3; D call uncertain. The CDR3 here is CASSSYTTDTQYF. In DNA form, the CDR3 reads TGCGCCAGCAGTTCCTACACTACAGATACGCAGTATTTT. Full variable domain (remainder filled in from reference TRBV5-1 and TRBJ2-3): KAGVTQTPRYLIKTRGQQVTLSCSPISGHRSVSWYQQTPGQGLQFLFEYFSETQRNKGNFPGRFSGRQFSNSRSEMNVSTLELGDSALYLCASSSYTTDTQYFGPGTRLTVL.